This T cell receptor (beta chain) originates from a study of cytotoxic CD8 clonotypes in ibrutinib-treated CLL. The wider study: Collecting the response samples happened after a median about twelve months of treatment, with a range of 6 to 36. Findings and caveats of the study: Baseline clonality was higher than in age-matched healthy donors and moved in step with circulating CD8+ T-cell counts. Treatment saw public clonotypes, which were uncommon, either contract or stay stable. Clonality showed a rise at ibrutinib response that reversed toward baseline at progression.

Notes on this clone: Its antigen is undetermined.

V lost 5 bases to trimming and J lost 4 bases, with 15 bases between them. The CDR3 consists of 13 residues. The V gene's germline CDR1 is SQVTM and CDR2 ANQGSEA. Here immunoSEQ multiplex PCR was the method, and the copy in TCRdb shows in-frame clones only, minus some. The sample comprises roughly 58,000 clones, 54% of which are singletons, and approximately 24% rests with the top ten. The source is a human donor with chronic lymphocytic leukemia. The input for sequencing was PBMCs, taken at disease progression, from a patient treated with ibrutinib. This sequence joins TRBV29-1 and TRBJ2-7, with D possibly matching TRBD1 (6 bases). The CDR3 DNA reads TGCAGCGTTTCCGGGACAAGTCTTTACGAGCAGTACTTC. It translates to CSVSGTSLYEQYF.